This TCR beta chain was documented in a study of blood T cell repertoires in COVID-19. Study details: T cells, B-cell-depleted T cells, or PBMCs provided the cDNA or gDNA that served as material.

This CDR3 has 12 amino acids. Trimming took off 2 bases at V and 11 bases at J, with 15 bases between the two ends. Germline assignment: CDR1 SQVTM and CDR2 ANQGSEA. The repertoire was sequenced with immunoSEQ multiplex PCR; TCRdb's copy has only in-frame clones and lacks some. The sample contains 110,000 to 150,000 clones, just under 85% of which appear only once. Across 20 to 25 US areas, participants ranged in age from about 18 to 100 years. In assigning cohorts, the study relied on participant-reported clinical history. This TCR came from a man aged 50 or older who had recovered from COVID-19. The sample consisted of PBMCs or T cells enriched from blood (not recorded which). The chain carries TRBV29-1 and TRBJ1-1; the D is unclear. CDR3 amino acids: CSVEYELGSAFF. The CDR3 bases are TGCAGCGTTGAATATGAGCTGGGGAGCGCTTTCTTT.